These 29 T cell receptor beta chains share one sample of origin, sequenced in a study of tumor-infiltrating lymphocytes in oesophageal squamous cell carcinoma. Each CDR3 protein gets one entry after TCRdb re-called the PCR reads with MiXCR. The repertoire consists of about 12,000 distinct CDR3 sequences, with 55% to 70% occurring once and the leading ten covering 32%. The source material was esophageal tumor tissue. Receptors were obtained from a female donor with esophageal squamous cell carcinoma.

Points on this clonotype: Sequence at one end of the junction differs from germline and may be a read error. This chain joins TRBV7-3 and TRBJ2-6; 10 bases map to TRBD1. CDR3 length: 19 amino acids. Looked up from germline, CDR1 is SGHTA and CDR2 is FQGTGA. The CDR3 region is CASSLNPPLTGGVKSPLHF. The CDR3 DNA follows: TGTGCCAGCAGCTTAAACCCCCCCCTGACAGGGGGCGTAAAATCACCCCTCCACTTC.

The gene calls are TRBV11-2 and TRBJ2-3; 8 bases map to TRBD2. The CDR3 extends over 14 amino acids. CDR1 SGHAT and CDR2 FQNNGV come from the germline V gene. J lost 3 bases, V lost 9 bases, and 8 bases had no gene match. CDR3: CASLAGSKTDTQYF. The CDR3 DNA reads TGTGCCAGTTTAGCGGGAAGTAAAACAGATACGCAGTATTTT.

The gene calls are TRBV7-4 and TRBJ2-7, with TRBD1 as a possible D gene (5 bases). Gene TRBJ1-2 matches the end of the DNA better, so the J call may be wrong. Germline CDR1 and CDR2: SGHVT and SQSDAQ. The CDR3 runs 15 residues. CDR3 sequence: CASSHAVGVGDGYTF. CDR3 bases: TGTGCCAGCAGCCACGCCGTGGGGGTTGGGGATGGCTACACCTTC.

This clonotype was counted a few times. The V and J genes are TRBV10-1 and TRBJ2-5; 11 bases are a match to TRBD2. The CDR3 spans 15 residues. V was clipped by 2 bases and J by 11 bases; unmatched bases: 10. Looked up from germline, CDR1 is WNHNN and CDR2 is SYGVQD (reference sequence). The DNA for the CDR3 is TGCGCCAGCAGTGAGGGTAGCGGGGGGGGCAATGAGCAGTACTTC. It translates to CASSEGSGGGNEQYF.

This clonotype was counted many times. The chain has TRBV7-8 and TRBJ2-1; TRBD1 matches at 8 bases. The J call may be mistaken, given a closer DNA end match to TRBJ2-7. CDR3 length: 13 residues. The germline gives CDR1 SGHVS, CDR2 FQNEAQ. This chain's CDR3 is CASSSDRDGEQYF. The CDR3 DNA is TGTGCCAGCAGTTCGGACAGGGACGGTGAGCAGTACTTC.

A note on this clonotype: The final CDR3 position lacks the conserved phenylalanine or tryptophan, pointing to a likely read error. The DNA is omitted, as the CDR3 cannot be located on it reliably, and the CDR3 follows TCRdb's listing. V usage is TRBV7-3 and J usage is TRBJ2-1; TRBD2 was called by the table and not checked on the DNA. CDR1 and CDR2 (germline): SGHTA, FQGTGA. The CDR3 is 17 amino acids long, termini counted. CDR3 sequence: CASSLQGFGNSPLHFGN.

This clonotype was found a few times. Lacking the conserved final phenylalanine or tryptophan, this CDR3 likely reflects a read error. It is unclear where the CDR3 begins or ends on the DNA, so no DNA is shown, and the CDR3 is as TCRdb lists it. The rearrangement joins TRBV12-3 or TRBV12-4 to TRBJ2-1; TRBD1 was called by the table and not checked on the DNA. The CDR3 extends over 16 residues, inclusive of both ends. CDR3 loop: CASRESGTAYGYTFGS.

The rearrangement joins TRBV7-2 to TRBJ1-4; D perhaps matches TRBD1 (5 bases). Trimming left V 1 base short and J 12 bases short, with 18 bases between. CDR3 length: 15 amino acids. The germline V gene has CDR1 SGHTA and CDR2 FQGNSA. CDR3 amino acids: CASSLVGGQTLELFF. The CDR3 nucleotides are TGTGCCAGCAGCTTAGTTGGAGGACAAACTTTGGAACTGTTTTTT.

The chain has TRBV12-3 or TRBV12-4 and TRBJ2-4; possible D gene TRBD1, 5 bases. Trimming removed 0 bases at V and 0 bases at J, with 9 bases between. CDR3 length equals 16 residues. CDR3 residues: CASSLADSIAKNIQYF. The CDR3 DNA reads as TGTGCCAGCAGTTTAGCTGACAGCATAGCCAAAAACATTCAGTACTTC.

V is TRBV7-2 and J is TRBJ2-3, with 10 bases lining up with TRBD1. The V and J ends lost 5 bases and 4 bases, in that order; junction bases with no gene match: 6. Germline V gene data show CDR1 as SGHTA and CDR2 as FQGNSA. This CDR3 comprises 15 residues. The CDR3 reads CASSPRTGGPDTQYF. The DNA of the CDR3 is TGTGCCAGCAGCCCAAGGACAGGGGGGCCAGATACGCAGTATTTT.

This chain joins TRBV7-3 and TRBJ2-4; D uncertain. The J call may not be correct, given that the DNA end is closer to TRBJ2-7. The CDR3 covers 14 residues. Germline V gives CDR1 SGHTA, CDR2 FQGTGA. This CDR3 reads CASSREESPYEQYF. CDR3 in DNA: TGTGCCAGCAGCCGTGAGGAATCTCCCTACGAGCAGTACTTC.

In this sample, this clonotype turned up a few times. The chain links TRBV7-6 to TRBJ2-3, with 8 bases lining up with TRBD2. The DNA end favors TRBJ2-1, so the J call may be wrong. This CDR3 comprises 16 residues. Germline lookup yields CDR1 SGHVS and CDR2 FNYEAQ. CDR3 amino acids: CASSLSPREARNEQFF. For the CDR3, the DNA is TGTGCCAGCAGCTTAAGCCCGCGGGAGGCTCGTAATGAGCAGTTCTTC.

DNA for the CDR3: TGTGCCATCAGAGGAGACAGGGCCAATTCACCCCTCCACTTT. Translated, it gives CAIRGDRANSPLHF. The chain links TRBV10-3 to TRBJ1-6; 7 nucleotides line up with TRBD1. The CDR3 loop spans 14 amino acids. From germline, CDR1 is ENHRY and CDR2 SYGVKD. J was trimmed by 7 bases and V by 6 bases; bases with no gene match: 6.

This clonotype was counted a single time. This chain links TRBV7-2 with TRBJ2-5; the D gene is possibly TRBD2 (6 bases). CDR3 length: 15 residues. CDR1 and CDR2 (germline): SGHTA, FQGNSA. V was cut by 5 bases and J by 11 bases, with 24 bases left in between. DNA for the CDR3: TGTGCCAGCAGCCAGAAGGGACGCGGGGCTAATGAGCAGTACTTC. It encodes CASSQKGRGANEQYF. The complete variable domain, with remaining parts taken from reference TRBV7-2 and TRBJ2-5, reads GAGVSQSPSNKVTEKGKDVELRCDPISGHTALYWYRQSLGQGLEFLIYFQGNSAPDKSGLPSDRFSAERTGGSVSTLTIQRTQQEDSAVYLCASSQKGRGANEQYFGPGTRLLVL.

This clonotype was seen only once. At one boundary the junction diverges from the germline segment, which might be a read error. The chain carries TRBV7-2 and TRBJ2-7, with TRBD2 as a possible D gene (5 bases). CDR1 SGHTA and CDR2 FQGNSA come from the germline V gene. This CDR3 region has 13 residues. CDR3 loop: CASSLGITGELYF. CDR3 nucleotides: TGTGCCAGCAGCTTAGGTATCACCGGGGAGCTGTACTTC.

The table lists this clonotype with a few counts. CDR3 sequence reads: CASSLAPGTKRTEAFF. The CDR3 nucleotides are TGCGCCAGCAGCTTGGCCCCGGGGACCAAGAGGACTGAAGCTTTCTTT. This sequence joins TRBV5-1 and TRBJ1-1; the D gene is possibly TRBD1 (5 bases). This CDR3 contains 16 residues. Germline V gives CDR1 SGHRS, CDR2 YFSETQ. Trimming left V 0 bases short and J 5 bases short, with 17 bases between.

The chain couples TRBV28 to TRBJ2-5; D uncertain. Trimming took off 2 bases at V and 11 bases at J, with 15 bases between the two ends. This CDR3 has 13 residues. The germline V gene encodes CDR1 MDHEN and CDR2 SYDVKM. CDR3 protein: CASSLLDSNEQYF. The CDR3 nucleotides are TGTGCCAGCAGTTTACTAGACTCCAATGAGCAGTACTTC.

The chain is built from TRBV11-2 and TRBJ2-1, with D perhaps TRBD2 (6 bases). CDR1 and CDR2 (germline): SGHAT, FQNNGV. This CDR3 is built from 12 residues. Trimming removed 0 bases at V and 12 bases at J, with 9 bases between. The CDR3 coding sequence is TGTGCCAGCAGCTTAGATCCTAGCGTGCAGTTCTTC. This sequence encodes CASSLDPSVQFF.

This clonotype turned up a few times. CDR3 sequence: CASSFPGTSGYSYNEQYF. As DNA, the CDR3 is TGTGCCAGCAGTTTCCCCGGGACTAGCGGATACTCCTACAATGAGCAGTACTTC. The genes are TRBV28 and TRBJ2-5; 11 bases match TRBD2. Germline V CDR1 and CDR2: MDHEN, SYDVKM. The V segment lost 3 bases and the J segment 11 bases; nucleotides outside the gene matches: 20. The CDR3 contains 18 residues.

The CDR3 here is CASRQSLAGSSYNEQFF. DNA of the CDR3: TGTGCCAGCAGGCAAAGCTTGGCGGGAAGCTCCTACAATGAGCAGTTCTTC. The genes are TRBV11-2 and TRBJ2-1; tentatively, D is TRBD2 (6 bases). This CDR3 spans 17 amino acids. Germline V gives CDR1 SGHAT, CDR2 FQNNGV. V lost 6 bases and J lost 0, with 18 bases in between.

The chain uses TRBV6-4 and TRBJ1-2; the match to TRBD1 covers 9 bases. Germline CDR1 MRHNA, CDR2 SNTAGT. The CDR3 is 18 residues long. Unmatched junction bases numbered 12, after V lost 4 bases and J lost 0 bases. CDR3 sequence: CASSGTGTGLETNYGYTF. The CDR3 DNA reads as TGTGCCAGCAGTGGCACCGGGACAGGGTTGGAAACTAACTATGGCTACACCTTC.

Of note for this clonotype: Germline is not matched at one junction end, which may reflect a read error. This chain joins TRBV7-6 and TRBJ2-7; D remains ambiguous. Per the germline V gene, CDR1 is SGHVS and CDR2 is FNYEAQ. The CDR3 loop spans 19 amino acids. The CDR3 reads CATIDRLGRPPKYNSPLHF. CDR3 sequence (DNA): TGTGCCACCATAGACCGGCTGGGTAGGCCGCCAAAATATAATTCACCCCTCCACTTC.

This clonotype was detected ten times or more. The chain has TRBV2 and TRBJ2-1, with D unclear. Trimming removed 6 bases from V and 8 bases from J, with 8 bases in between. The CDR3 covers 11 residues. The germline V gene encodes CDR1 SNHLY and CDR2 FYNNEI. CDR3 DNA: TGTGCCAGCAGCCAAATGGATGAGCAGTTCTTC. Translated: CASSQMDEQFF.

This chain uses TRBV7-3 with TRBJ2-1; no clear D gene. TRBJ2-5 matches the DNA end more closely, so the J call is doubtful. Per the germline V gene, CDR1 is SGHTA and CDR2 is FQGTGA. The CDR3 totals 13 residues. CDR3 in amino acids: CASSSSDLETQYF. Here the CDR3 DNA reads TGTGCCAGCAGCTCCTCCGACTTAGAGACCCAGTACTTC.

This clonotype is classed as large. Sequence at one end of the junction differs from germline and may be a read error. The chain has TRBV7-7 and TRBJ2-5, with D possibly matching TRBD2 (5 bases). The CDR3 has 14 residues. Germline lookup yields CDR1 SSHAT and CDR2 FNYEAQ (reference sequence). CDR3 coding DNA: TGTGCTAGCAGCCCATCGGGGATACAAGAGACCCAGTACTTC. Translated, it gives CASSPSGIQETQYF.

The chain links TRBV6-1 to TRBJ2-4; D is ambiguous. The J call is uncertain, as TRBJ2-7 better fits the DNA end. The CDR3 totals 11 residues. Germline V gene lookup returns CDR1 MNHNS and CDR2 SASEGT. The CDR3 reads CASSVNYEQYF. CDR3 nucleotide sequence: TGTGCCAGCAGCGTGAACTACGAGCAGTACTTC.

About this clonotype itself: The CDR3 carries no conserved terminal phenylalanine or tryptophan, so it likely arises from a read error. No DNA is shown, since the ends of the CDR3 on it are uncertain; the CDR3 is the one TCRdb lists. CDR3 protein: CASRPTGAYNEQFFGA. The V gene is TRBV12-3 or TRBV12-4, the J gene TRBJ2-1; the D call TRBD1 from the table was never checked on the DNA. The CDR3 has 16 amino acids, counting both end residues.

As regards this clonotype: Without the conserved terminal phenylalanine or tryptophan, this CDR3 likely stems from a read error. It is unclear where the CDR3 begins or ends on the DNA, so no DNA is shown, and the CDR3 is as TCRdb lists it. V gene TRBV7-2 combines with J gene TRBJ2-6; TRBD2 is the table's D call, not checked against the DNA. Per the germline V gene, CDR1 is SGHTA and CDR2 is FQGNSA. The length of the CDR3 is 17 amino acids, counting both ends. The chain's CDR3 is CASSQQSGSSYEQYFGA.

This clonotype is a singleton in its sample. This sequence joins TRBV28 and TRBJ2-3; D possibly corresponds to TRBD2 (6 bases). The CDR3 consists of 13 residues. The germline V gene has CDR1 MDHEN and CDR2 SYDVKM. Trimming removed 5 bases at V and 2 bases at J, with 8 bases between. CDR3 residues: CASSGDSTDTQYF. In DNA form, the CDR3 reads TGTGCCAGCAGTGGGGACTCCACAGATACGCAGTATTTT.